Here is one TCR beta chain with its context. Its antigen remains unknown. Measured with immunoSEQ multiplex PCR; TCRdb has only the in-frame clones, and not every one. The table has some 140,000 clones, roughly 93% seen once. The source of the sample is a study of T cell responses to AZD1222 COVID-19 vaccine. Study-level results: Spike-wide vaccine-associated CD4 TCRs dominated at 160-218 and 743-854. Nearly half of spike-specific TCRs reportedly target unmutated variant regions. Elevations in Spike-specific TCR breadth and depth followed administration of two AZD1222 doses. Clonal diversity may have been underestimated in mostly white British donors.

Germline V gene lookup returns CDR1 LNHDA and CDR2 SQIVND (reference sequence). CDR3 size: 13 residues. V trimming: 6 bases; J trimming: 5 bases; junction bases outside the gene matches: 2. The clonotype was recovered from an adult who received the AZD1222 COVID-19 vaccine. V is TRBV19 and J is TRBJ2-2; 8 bases line up with TRBD2. The source material was peripheral blood, sampled 28 days after the second AZD1222 dose. CDR3 nucleotides: TGTGCCAGTAGGACTAGCGCTACCGGGGAGCTGTTTTTT. This codes for CASRTSATGELFF.